The TCR beta chain under discussion was sequenced for a study of control samples from healthy donors and cancer patients. Method: immunoSEQ multiplex PCR; TCRdb's copy keeps in-frame clones and lacks some. The sample records fewer than 200,000 clones, over 85% being singletons. Germline CDR1 reads SNHLY; CDR2 reads FYNNEI. This CDR3 has 21 amino acids. V gave up 2 bases and J gave up 0 bases, with 28 bases separating them. This receptor was taken from a woman between 55 and 75 years old in good health. Sequenced material: blood. V gene TRBV2 combines with J gene TRBJ1-1; maybe TRBD1 (5 bases). DNA of the CDR3: TGTGCCAGCAGTGAAAGAGTGGGGCTGACTCTTCTGAAGGGGATGAACACTGAAGCTTTCTTT. Amino acids: CASSERVGLTLLKGMNTEAFF.